Listed below are T cell receptor beta chains from one sample, sequenced in a study of control samples from healthy donors and cancer patients. Profiled with immunoSEQ multiplex PCR; TCRdb holds only in-frame clones, not every one. The sample comprises approximately 90,000 clones, 93% of which are singletons, and over 1.3% rests with the top ten. Sequences were obtained from blood. These receptors were taken from a woman aged 25-40 years in good health. CDR3s include the opening cysteine and the closing phenylalanine or tryptophan. D genes are given only for firm matches. Not every row has a clone size; where given, it reads once, few, many or a size class.

clone size	V gene	D gene	J gene	CDR3 DNA	CDR3 protein
.	TRBV7-8	.	TRBJ2-7	TGTGCCAGCAGCTCGGGACGGGCCTACGAGCAGTACTTC	CASSSGRAYEQYF
.	TRBV10-3	.	TRBJ2-7	TGTGCCATCAGTGAGTTTACAGGGTCTCCCTCCTACGAGCAGTACTTC	CAISEFTGSPSYEQYF
.	TRBV15	.	TRBJ2-5	TGTGCCACCAGCAGAGTGGAGTCGGAGACCCAGTACTTC	CATSRVESETQYF
once	TRBV7-9	.	TRBJ2-1	TGTGCCAGCAGCTTAGAAACGGGGGGCCATGAGCAGTTCTTC	CASSLETGGHEQFF
.	TRBV7-9	.	TRBJ1-2	TGTGCCAGCAGCTTAGCACTCAGGGCCGGGAATAACTATGGCTACACCTTC	CASSLALRAGNNYGYTF
.	TRBV6-1	.	TRBJ2-5	TGTGCCAGCGGTGACAGTCCGGAGACCCAGTACTTC	CASGDSPETQYF
.	TRBV19	.	TRBJ1-4	TGTGCCAGTAATAAGGCTGTGAAGGAAAAACTGTTTTTT	CASNKAVKEKLFF
.	TRBV28	TRBD2	TRBJ2-1	TGTGCCAGCAGTTTGCTCAGCGGGGAGATCTACAATGAGCAGTTCTTC	CASSLLSGEIYNEQFF
.	TRBV12-5	.	TRBJ1-4	TGTGCTAGTGGTTTGGTACGCGCTACTGGGGAAAAACTGTTTTTT	CASGLVRATGEKLFF
.	TRBV11-3	TRBD1	TRBJ2-7	TGTGCCAGCAGCCCTACAGGGGCGGAGCAGTACTTC	CASSPTGAEQYF
.	TRBV7-9	.	TRBJ1-1	TGTGCCAGCAGTTCGGGACCGCCCACTGAAGCTTTCTTT	CASSSGPPTEAFF
once	TRBV29-1	.	TRBJ1-3	TGCAGCGTTGCTCCTGGGGGCTCTGGAAACACCATATATTTT	CSVAPGGSGNTIYF
once	TRBV2	.	TRBJ2-7	TGTGCCAGCAGTGAGGGCTCGTCGTACGAGCAGTACTTC	CASSEGSSYEQYF
.	TRBV28	.	TRBJ2-7	TGTGCCAGCGAGGGGTCTAGCTCCTACGAGCAGTACTTC	CASEGSSSYEQYF
.	TRBV5-1	TRBD1	TRBJ1-3	TGCGCCAGCAGCTTGCTCACAGGGGGCTTACAATCTGGAAACACCATATATTTT	CASSLLTGGLQSGNTIYF
once	TRBV11-2	TRBD1	TRBJ2-6	TGTGCCAGCAGCTTTGACAGGGTTGGGGCCAACGTCCTGACTTTC	CASSFDRVGANVLTF
.	TRBV5-1	.	TRBJ1-1	TGCGCCAGCAGCATACCGGAAGGGGGGGTGAACACTGAAGCTTTCTTT	CASSIPEGGVNTEAFF
once	TRBV6-5	.	TRBJ1-5	TGTGCCAGCAGGGCCCTCAGGGAGGGGCCCCAGCATTTT	CASRALREGPQHF
.	TRBV25-1	.	TRBJ2-7	TGTGCCAGCAGTGAATTGGGGTTAGGGTCGCACGAGCAGTACTTC	CASSELGLGSHEQYF
.	TRBV18	.	TRBJ1-1	TGTGCCAGCTCACCCGGCCGACAGCGGAACACTGAAGCTTTCTTT	CASSPGRQRNTEAFF
.	TRBV11-3	TRBD2	TRBJ2-7	TGTGCCAGCCTGCGGGAGGTTGGATACGAGCAGTACTTC	CASLREVGYEQYF
.	TRBV30	.	TRBJ1-1	TGTGCCTGGAACGGGAGGAACACTGAAGCTTTCTTT	CAWNGRNTEAFF
.	TRBV5-1	.	TRBJ2-7	TGCGCCAGCAGCTTGCCCTCCTACGAGCAGTACTTC	CASSLPSYEQYF
.	TRBV21-1	.	TRBJ2-2	TGTGCCAGCAGCAAACCCCCATTCGCGAACACCGGGGAGCTGTTTTTT	CASSKPPFANTGELFF
.	TRBV5-1	.	TRBJ1-3	TGCGCCAGCAGCTTGGCTGGGCAGGGGCTCGGAAACACCATATATTTT	CASSLAGQGLGNTIYF
.	TRBV5-6	TRBD1	TRBJ1-6	TGTGCCAGCAGCCCGGACAGGGGGCTGCGGTCACCCCTCCACTTT	CASSPDRGLRSPLHF
.	TRBV5-4	.	TRBJ2-6	TGTGCCAGCAGAACCTTACAAGTCTCTGGGGCCAACGTCCTGACTTTC	CASRTLQVSGANVLTF
.	TRBV5-5	.	TRBJ2-1	TGTGCCAGCAGCTTCGGTCCGAGAGCGGCCGACAATGAGCAGTTCTTC	CASSFGPRAADNEQFF
.	TRBV11-1	TRBD2	TRBJ2-1	TGTGCCAGCAGCTTTAGCGGGAGGGAGAATGAGCAGTTCTTC	CASSFSGRENEQFF
.	TRBV12-3/TRBV12-4	.	TRBJ1-4	TGTGCCAGCAGTTTGACTGGAAGTGAAAAACTGTTTTTT	CASSLTGSEKLFF
.	TRBV28	.	TRBJ2-2	TGTGCCAGCAGTTTATTGTGGGGGATGCAAACCACCGGGGAGCTGTTTTTT	CASSLLWGMQTTGELFF
.	TRBV3-1/TRBV3-2	.	TRBJ1-1	TGTGCCAGCAGCCCCCAGGGGAAGAACACTGAAGCTTTCTTT	CASSPQGKNTEAFF
.	TRBV2	.	TRBJ1-3	TGTGCCAGCAGTGTCGAGGTGCTTGGAAACACCATATATTTT	CASSVEVLGNTIYF
.	TRBV7-4	.	TRBJ1-6	TGTGCCAGCAGCTTACTGGGGCCGATCAATTCACCCCTCCACTTT	CASSLLGPINSPLHF
.	TRBV12-5	.	TRBJ1-1	TGTGCTAGTGGGACGGGTACTGAAGCTTTCTTT	CASGTGTEAFF
.	TRBV7-9	.	TRBJ2-1	TGTGCCAGCAGCTTAGGGGGACAACCGAAAAACAATGAGCAGTTCTTC	CASSLGGQPKNNEQFF
once	TRBV27	.	TRBJ1-6	TGTGCCAGCAGGCAGGGACGCTCTTCACCCCTCCACTTT	CASRQGRSSPLHF
.	TRBV19	.	TRBJ2-1	TGTGCCAGTAGTGCAACTAGGCGTGGGCAGTTCTTC	CASSATRRGQFF
.	TRBV5-5	TRBD1	TRBJ1-6	TGTGCCAGCAGCTTATTGGACAGGGCTAATTCACCCCTCCACTTT	CASSLLDRANSPLHF
.	TRBV27	.	TRBJ2-1	TGTGCCAGCAGTTTAGTACGATACAATGAGCAGTTCTTC	CASSLVRYNEQFF
.	TRBV14	.	TRBJ1-1	TGTGCCAGCAGCGCCTCCTTGGACCTGAACACTGAAGCTTTCTTT	CASSASLDLNTEAFF
.	TRBV28	TRBD1	TRBJ1-2	TGTGCCAGCAGGCTGGACAGGGCTAACTATGGCTACACCTTC	CASRLDRANYGYTF
.	TRBV12-2	.	TRBJ1-1	TGTGCAAGTCGCCCCACCGGTTCCGCAGTTGGCACTGAAGCTTTCTTT	CASRPTGSAVGTEAFF
.	TRBV6-2/TRBV6-3	.	TRBJ2-3	TGTGCCAGCAGTTACCCCGGAGTGAGGGTAGCAGGAAACACAGATACGCAGTATTTT	CASSYPGVRVAGNTDTQYF
.	TRBV11-1	TRBD2	TRBJ2-1	TGTGCCAGCAGCTTAGAACGGACTAGCGGGTACAATGAGCAGTTCTTC	CASSLERTSGYNEQFF
.	TRBV28	.	TRBJ1-5	TGTGCCAGCAGGGGGGGGTTGGGTAGTCAGCCCCAGCATTTT	CASRGGLGSQPQHF
.	TRBV14	TRBD2	TRBJ2-7	TGTGCCAGCAGCCAAGACCCAGCGGGGAAGCAGTACTTC	CASSQDPAGKQYF
.	TRBV2	.	TRBJ2-3	TGTGCCAGCAGCCCCACTAGGGCTAGCACAGATACGCAGTATTTT	CASSPTRASTDTQYF
.	TRBV9	TRBD2	TRBJ2-5	TGTGCCAGCAGCGTAGGAGCGGGGGCCCAAGAGACCCAGTACTTC	CASSVGAGAQETQYF
.	TRBV27	TRBD2	TRBJ2-1	TGTGCCAGCAGTTCGACCGCGGGACTAGCGGGAGGGCAGCGGTTCTTC	CASSSTAGLAGGQRFF
.	TRBV3-1/TRBV3-2	TRBD1	TRBJ1-2	TGTGCCAGCAGCCAACGGACAGGGGTTGGCTACACCTTC	CASSQRTGVGYTF
.	TRBV6-5	.	TRBJ1-2	TGTGCCAGCAGTTACAGTCAAGTCCACTATGGCTACACCTTC	CASSYSQVHYGYTF
.	TRBV15	.	TRBJ1-4	TGTGCCACCAGCAGAGACAGGGTACCTAATGAAAAACTGTTTTTT	CATSRDRVPNEKLFF
.	TRBV15	.	TRBJ2-7	TGTGCCACCAGCAGAGCCCCCGGGAAGTCCTACGAGCAGTACTTC	CATSRAPGKSYEQYF
.	TRBV3-1/TRBV3-2	.	TRBJ1-2	TGTGCCAGCAGCCAAGATTTGGGGTTAGGACAGAAGGACTATGGCTACACCTTC	CASSQDLGLGQKDYGYTF
.	TRBV29-1	TRBD1	TRBJ1-2	TGCAGCGTTGAGACAGGGACCTATGGCTACACCTTC	CSVETGTYGYTF
.	TRBV7-9	TRBD1	TRBJ2-7	TGTGCCAGCAGCCGGACAGGGGGCCGCCACGAGCAGTACTTC	CASSRTGGRHEQYF
.	TRBV4-1	.	TRBJ2-7	TGCGCCAGCAGCCAGCCAAATCCTGGGTACGAGCAGTACTTC	CASSQPNPGYEQYF
.	TRBV3-1/TRBV3-2	.	TRBJ2-1	TGTGCCAGCAGCCAAGGGAGGGCCACTCGATATGAGCAGTTCTTC	CASSQGRATRYEQFF